The clone carrying this T cell receptor (beta chain) was recorded a few times. Its target is not known. Trimming removed 5 bases at V and 6 bases at J, with 17 bases between. The CDR3 is made up of 13 amino acids. The germline V gene encodes CDR1 GTSNPN and CDR2 SVGIG (reference sequence). Amplification by 5'RACE using constant-segment primers produced TCR alpha and TCR beta cDNA libraries that carried sample barcodes and UMIs. One entry per CDR3 protein results from TCRdb running MiXCR on the 5' RACE reads. The sample lists more than 350,000 distinct CDR3 sequences; 20% to 25% were seen once. This sample is part of a study of T-cell memory formation after mild COVID-19. Points from the study as a whole: CD4+ bias marked clones expanding day 15 to 37, unlike balanced contracting clones.

This clonotype was sampled from an adult woman who had mild COVID-19 (a few samples of this study predate the infection). Cell type and time point are not known. Specimen: PBMCs or a T cell subset sorted from them (not recorded which). V usage is TRBV30 and J usage is TRBJ2-7, with a possible D match to TRBD2 (5 bases). The CDR3 loop is CAWGSGQGGEQYF. The CDR3 nucleotides read TGTGCCTGGGGTTCAGGCCAAGGAGGCGAGCAGTACTTC.